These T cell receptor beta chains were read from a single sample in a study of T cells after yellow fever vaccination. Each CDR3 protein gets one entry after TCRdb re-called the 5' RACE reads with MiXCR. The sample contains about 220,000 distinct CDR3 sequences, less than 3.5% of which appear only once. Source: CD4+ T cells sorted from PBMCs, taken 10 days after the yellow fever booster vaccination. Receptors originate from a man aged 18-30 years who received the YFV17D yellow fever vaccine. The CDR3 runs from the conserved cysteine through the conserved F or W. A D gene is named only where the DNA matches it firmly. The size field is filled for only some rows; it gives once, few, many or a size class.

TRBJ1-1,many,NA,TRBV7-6,TGTGCCAGCAGCTTAGCGCCGGGGTTCGCTGAAGCTTTCTTT,CASSLAPGFAEAFF
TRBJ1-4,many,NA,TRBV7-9,TGTGCCAGCAGCCCGGCTCGGGGGGTTGGTGAAAAACTGTTTTTT,CASSPARGVGEKLFF
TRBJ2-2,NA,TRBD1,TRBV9,TGTGCCAGCAGCGAGAGGACAGGGGAAACCGGGGAGCTGTTTTTT,CASSERTGETGELFF
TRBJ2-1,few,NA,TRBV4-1,TGCGCCAGCAGCCAAGTTTTGACAGGCAATGAGCAGTTCTTC,CASSQVLTGNEQFF
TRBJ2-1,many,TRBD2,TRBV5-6,TGTGCCAGCAGGCCACTAGCGGGGGGTTACAATGAGCAGTTCTTC,CASRPLAGGYNEQFF
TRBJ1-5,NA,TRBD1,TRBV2,TGTGCCAGCGGTGAACAGGGGGGCCTGCCCCAGCATTTT,CASGEQGGLPQHF
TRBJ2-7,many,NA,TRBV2,TGTGCCAGCAGTCTTTCAGGGCCGTGGTACGAGCAGTACTTC,CASSLSGPWYEQYF
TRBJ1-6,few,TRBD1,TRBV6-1,TGTGCCAGCAGTGAAGAGGGGGCTACACCCCTCCACTTT,CASSEEGATPLHF
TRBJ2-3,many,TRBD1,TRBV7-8,TGTGCCAGCACCTCAGTGGAGGCCAGGGGGACAGATACGCAGTATTTT,CASTSVEARGTDTQYF
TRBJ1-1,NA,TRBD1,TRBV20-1,TGCAGTGCTAGTGATTATATCCACAGGGGTATGGGTGAAGCTTTCTTT,CSASDYIHRGMGEAFF
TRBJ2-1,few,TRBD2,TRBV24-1,TGTGCCACCAGTGATCCGGGCGGGACTAAACCTAATGAGCAGTTCTTC,CATSDPGGTKPNEQFF
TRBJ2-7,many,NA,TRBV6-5,TGTGCCAGCAGCTACGACCGGGGGGCCGCCTACGAGCAGTACTTC,CASSYDRGAAYEQYF
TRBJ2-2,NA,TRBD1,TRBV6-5,TGTGCCAGCAGGGGACAGGGGCGGTCCGGGGAGCTGTTTTTT,CASRGQGRSGELFF
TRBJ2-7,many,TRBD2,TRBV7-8,TGTGCCAGCAGCCCCACTAGCGGGGGGAGTCGAGACGAGCAGTACTTC,CASSPTSGGSRDEQYF
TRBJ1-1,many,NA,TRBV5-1,TGCGCCAGCAGCTTGAAGGGGGAGGTCACTGAAGCTTTCTTT,CASSLKGEVTEAFF
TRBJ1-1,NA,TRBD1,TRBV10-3,TGTGCCATCACTCAGACAGGGGTGAACACTGAAGCTTTCTTT,CAITQTGVNTEAFF
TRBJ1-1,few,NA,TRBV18,TGTGCCAGCTCACCGGGGGTCGACACTGAAGCTTTCTTT,CASSPGVDTEAFF
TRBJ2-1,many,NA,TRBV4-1,TGCGCCAGCACCCAAGGGGGGACGGGGCGGTACAATGAGCAGTTCTTC,CASTQGGTGRYNEQFF
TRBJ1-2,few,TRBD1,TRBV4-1,TGCGCCAGCAGCCGACCCGGGACAGGGGATGATCTCTATGGCTACACCTTC,CASSRPGTGDDLYGYTF
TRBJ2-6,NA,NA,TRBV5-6,TGTGCCAGCAGCTCCTCTACTGGGGCCAACGTCCTGACTTTC,CASSSSTGANVLTF
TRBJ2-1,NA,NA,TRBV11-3,TGTGCCAGCAGCGCCAACTACAATGAGCAGTTCTTC,CASSANYNEQFF
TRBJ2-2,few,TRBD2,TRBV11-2,TGTGCCAGCAGCTTAGAATCGGGACTAGCGGGAACCGGGGAGCTGTTTTTT,CASSLESGLAGTGELFF
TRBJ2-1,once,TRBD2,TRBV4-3,TGCGCCAGCAGCAAAGGGACTAGCGGGTACAATGAGCAGTTCTTC,CASSKGTSGYNEQFF
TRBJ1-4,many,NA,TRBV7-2,TGTGCCAGCAGCCGACAGTCTACAACTAATGAAAAACTGTTTTTT,CASSRQSTTNEKLFF
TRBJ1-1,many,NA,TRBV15,TGTGCCACCAGCAGAGATGGTGGGAACACTGAAGCTTTCTTT,CATSRDGGNTEAFF
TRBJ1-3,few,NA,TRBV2,TGTGCCAGCAGGGCGTCGGGGGCCGGAAACACCATATATTTT,CASRASGAGNTIYF
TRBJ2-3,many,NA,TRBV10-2,TGCGCCAGCAGCGCTTTCATCTGGGTAGGCACAGATACGCAGTATTTT,CASSAFIWVGTDTQYF
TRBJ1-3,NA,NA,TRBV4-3,TGCGCCAGCAGCCAAGATGTAGAGAGCTCTGGAAACACCATATATTTT,CASSQDVESSGNTIYF
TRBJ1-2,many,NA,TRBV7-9,TGTGCCAGCAGCTTGACCCAGGGACCCTATGGCTACACCTTC,CASSLTQGPYGYTF
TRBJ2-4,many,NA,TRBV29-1,TGCAGCGTTGAAGAAGTAGCCAAAAACATTCAGTACTTC,CSVEEVAKNIQYF
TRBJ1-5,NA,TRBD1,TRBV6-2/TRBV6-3,TGTGACAGCAGTCCGTCGGACGGGACAGGCATCACCTATAGCAATCAGCCCCAGCATTTT,CDSSPSDGTGITYSNQPQHF
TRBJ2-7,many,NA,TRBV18,TGTGCCAGCTCCCCCACGGGATACTACGAGCAGTACTTC,CASSPTGYYEQYF
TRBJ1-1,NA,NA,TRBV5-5,TGTGCCAGCAGCTTGGACGAGAGGACGGGCACTGAAGCTTTCTTT,CASSLDERTGTEAFF
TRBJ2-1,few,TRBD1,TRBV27,TGTGCCAGCAGTTTACGGGACAGGGCGTACAATGAGCAGTTCTTC,CASSLRDRAYNEQFF
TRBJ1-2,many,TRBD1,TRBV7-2,TGTGCCAGCAGCTTAAATTCGGACAGGACGGCGGACACCTTC,CASSLNSDRTADTF
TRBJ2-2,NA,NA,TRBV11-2,TGTGCCAGCAGCTTATTGACAGGGAACACCGGGGAGCTGTTTTTT,CASSLLTGNTGELFF
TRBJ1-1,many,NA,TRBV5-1,TGCGCCAGCAGCCTGCAGGGAGAGGACACTGAAGCTTTCTTT,CASSLQGEDTEAFF
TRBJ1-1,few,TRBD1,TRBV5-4,TGTGCCAGCAGCACACCTGGGACAGGGAACACTGAAGCTTTCTTT,CASSTPGTGNTEAFF
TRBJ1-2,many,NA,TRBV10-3,TGTGCCACCAATCCGGGCCAGCGGACAATATATGGCTACACCTTC,CATNPGQRTIYGYTF
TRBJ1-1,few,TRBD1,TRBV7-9,TGTGCCAGCAGCTGGGGAACAGGGGAGGGGACTGAAGCTTTCTTT,CASSWGTGEGTEAFF
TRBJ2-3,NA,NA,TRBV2,TGTGCCAGCAGTCGCATCTTGGACACAGATACGCAGTATTTT,CASSRILDTDTQYF
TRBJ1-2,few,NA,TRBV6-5,TGTGCCAGCAGCCCTGGGCCGGGCGGGGGCTATGGCTACACCTTC,CASSPGPGGGYGYTF
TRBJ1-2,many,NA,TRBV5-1,TGCGCCAGCAGCTTGGCCGGGGCGGAGTATGGCTACACCTTC,CASSLAGAEYGYTF
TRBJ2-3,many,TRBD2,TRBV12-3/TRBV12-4,TGTGCCAGCAGCTCAAGTGCGGGGGGCACAGATACGCAGTATTTT,CASSSSAGGTDTQYF
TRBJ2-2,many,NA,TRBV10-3,TGTGCCATCATGGGGACACCCGGCCCCGCCGGGGAGCTGTTTTTT,CAIMGTPGPAGELFF
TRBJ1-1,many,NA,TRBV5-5,TGTGCCAGCAGCCTTGGTTCGGGACAAGAAGCTTTCTTT,CASSLGSGQEAFF
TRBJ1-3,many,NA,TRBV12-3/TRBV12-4,TGTGCCAGCAATAAAGGACACTTAGGAAACACCATATATTTT,CASNKGHLGNTIYF